This record looks at one T cell receptor (beta chain) sequence and its context. These data are taken from a study of cytotoxic CD8 clonotypes in ibrutinib-treated CLL. In the study overall: Around 25 partial and 2 complete responses; at median 68 months, about 14 remitted, about 12 progressed. Each sample contained, on average, roughly 280,000 productive templates and nearly 95,000 productive rearrangements.

Some clones are missing from TCRdb's copy, which holds only in-frame ones; the method was immunoSEQ multiplex PCR. The sample shows 150,000 to 250,000 clones, over 55% of them seen only once. Around 1.8 micrograms of genomic DNA came from cryopreserved PBMCs for TCR beta libraries. This CDR3 has 13 residues. Trimming left V 7 bases short and J 3 bases short, with 15 bases between. Per the germline V gene, CDR1 is SQVTM and CDR2 is ANQGSEA. The sequencing used PBMCs, collected after 24 months of ibrutinib treatment. The TCR originated in a human donor with chronic lymphocytic leukemia. The chain joins TRBV29-1 to TRBJ1-1, with D perhaps matching TRBD1 (6 bases). CDR3 in amino acids: CSATTGTHTEAFF. The CDR3 region has the DNA TGCAGCGCCACCACAGGGACCCACACTGAAGCTTTCTTT.